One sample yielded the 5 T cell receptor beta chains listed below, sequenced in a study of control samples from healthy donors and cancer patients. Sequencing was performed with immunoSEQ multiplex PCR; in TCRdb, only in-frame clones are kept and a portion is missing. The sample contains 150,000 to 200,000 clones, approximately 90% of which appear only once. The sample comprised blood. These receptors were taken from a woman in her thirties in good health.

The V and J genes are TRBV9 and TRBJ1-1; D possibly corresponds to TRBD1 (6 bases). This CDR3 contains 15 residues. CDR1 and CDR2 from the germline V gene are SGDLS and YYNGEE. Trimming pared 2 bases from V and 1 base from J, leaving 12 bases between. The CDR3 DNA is TGTGCCAGCAGCGTGGGGGCAGTACGGAACACTGAAGCTTTCTTT. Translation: CASSVGAVRNTEAFF.

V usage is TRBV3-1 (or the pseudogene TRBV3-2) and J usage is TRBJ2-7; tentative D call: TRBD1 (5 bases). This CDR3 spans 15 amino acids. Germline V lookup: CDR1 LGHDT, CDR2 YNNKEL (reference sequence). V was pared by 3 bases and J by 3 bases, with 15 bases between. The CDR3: CASSQRPGRVYEQYF. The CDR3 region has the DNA TGTGCCAGCAGCCAGAGGCCAGGGCGTGTCTACGAGCAGTACTTC.

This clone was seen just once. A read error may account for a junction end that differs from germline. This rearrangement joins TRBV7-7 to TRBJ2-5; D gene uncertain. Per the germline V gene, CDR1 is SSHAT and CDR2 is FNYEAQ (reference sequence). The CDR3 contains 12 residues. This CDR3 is CASSMLQETQYF. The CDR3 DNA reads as TGTGCTAGCAGCATGCTACAAGAGACCCAGTACTTC.

The CDR3 region is CATEGSGELFF. DNA for the CDR3: TGTGCCACCGAGGGGTCCGGGGAGCTGTTTTTT. This sequence joins TRBV6-5 and TRBJ2-2; D could derive from TRBD1 or TRBD2 (5 bases each). From germline, CDR1 is MNHEY and CDR2 SVGAGI. This CDR3 comprises 11 residues. Trimming shortened V by 10 bases and J by 6 bases, and 9 bases separated the two germline ends.

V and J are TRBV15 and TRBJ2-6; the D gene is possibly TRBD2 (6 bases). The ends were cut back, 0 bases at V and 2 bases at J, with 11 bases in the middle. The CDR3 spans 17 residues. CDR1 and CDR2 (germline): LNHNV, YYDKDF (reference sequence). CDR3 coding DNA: TGTGCCACCAGCAGAGATCGGGGAGGAACTGGGGCCAACGTCCTGACTTTC. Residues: CATSRDRGGTGANVLTF.